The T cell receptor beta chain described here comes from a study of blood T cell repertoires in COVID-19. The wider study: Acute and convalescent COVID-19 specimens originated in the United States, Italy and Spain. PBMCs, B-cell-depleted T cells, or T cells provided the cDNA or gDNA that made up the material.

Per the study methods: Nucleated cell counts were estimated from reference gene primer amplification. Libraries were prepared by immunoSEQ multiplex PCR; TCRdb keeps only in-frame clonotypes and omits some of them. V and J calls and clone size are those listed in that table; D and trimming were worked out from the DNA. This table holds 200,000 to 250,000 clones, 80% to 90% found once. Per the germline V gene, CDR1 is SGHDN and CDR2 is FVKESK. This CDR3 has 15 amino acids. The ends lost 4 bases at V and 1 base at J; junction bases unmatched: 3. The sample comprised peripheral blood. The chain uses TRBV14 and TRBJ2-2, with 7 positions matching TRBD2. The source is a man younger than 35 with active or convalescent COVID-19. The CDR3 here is CASSPGGRNTGELFF. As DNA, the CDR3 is TGTGCCAGCAGCCCGGGAGGCCGGAACACCGGGGAGCTGTTTTTT.